The clone carrying this TCR beta chain was observed a single time. Its matching antigen is unknown. Clones were sequenced by immunoSEQ multiplex PCR, and TCRdb holds only the in-frame ones, with some missing. Altogether approximately 100,000 clones are present, more than 85% being singletons, with the ten largest covering around 6.6%. This sample is drawn from a study of PD-1 blockade in classical Hodgkin lymphoma. Overall study results and limits: After ASCT, patients who started nivolumab under 1 year later were excluded. Complete responders had baseline diversity similar to newly diagnosed patients. Healthy donors reportedly exceeded newly diagnosed patients in baseline TCR diversity. A significant rise in TCR diversity by C4D1 was seen for CD4+ but not CD8+ cells.

The CDR3 sequence is 12 residues long. V shed 4 bases and J 4 bases; nucleotides not matched to a gene: 2. CDR1 and CDR2 (germline): SGHDT, YYEEEE. Each of the patients experienced relapse following autologous stem cell transplantation, and their brentuximab vedotin exposure differed. Specimen: peripheral blood mononuclear cells (PBMCs), collected before the second cycle of nivolumab. The chain uses TRBV5-6 and TRBJ2-7; 7 bases map to TRBD2. The TCR was taken from a human donor with classical Hodgkin lymphoma. The CDR3 is CASSRGEYEQYF. The CDR3 DNA follows: TGTGCCAGCAGCCGGGGGGAATACGAGCAGTACTTC. Looking up the rest from reference TRBV5-6 and TRBJ2-7 gives the full variable domain: DAGVTQSPTHLIKTRGQQVTLRCSPKSGHDTVSWYQQALGQGPQFIFQYYEEEERQRGNFPDRFSGHQFPNYSSELNVNALLLGDSALYLCASSRGEYEQYFGPGTRLTVT.